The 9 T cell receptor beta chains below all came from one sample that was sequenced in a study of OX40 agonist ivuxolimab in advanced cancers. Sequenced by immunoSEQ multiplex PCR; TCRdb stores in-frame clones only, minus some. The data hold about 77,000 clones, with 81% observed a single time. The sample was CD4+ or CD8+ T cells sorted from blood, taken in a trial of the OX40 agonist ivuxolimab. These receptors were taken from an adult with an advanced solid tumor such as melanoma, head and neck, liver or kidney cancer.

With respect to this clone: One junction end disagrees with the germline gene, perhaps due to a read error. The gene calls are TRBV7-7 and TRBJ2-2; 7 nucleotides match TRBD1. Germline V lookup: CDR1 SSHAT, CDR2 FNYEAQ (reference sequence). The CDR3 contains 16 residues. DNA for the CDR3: TGTGCTAGCAGCCCCCTCGGGACAGTGAACACCGGGGAGCTGTTTTTT. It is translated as CASSPLGTVNTGELFF.

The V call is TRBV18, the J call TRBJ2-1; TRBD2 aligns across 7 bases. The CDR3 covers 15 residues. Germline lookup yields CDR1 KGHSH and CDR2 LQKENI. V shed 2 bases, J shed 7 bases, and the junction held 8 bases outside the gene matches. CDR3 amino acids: CASSPGLAVLNEQFF. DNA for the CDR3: TGTGCCAGCTCACCAGGCCTAGCGGTCCTTAATGAGCAGTTCTTC.

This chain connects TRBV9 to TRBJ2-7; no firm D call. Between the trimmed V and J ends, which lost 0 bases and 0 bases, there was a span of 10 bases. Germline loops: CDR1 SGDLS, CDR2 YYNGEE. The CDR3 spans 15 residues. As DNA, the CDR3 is TGTGCCAGCAGCGTAGGGGTGACAAGCTCCTACGAGCAGTACTTC. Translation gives CASSVGVTSSYEQYF.

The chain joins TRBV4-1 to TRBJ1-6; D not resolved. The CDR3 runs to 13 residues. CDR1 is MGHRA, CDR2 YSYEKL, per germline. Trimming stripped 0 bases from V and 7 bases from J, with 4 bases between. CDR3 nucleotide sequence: TGCGCCAGCAGCCAAGACAGGAATTCACCCCTCCACTTT. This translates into CASSQDRNSPLHF.

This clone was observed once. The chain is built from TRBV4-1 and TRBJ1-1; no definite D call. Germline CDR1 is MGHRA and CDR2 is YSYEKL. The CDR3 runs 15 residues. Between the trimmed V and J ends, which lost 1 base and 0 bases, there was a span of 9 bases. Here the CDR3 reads CASSQVGSLNTEAFF. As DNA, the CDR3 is TGCGCCAGCAGCCAAGTGGGCAGTTTGAACACTGAAGCTTTCTTT.

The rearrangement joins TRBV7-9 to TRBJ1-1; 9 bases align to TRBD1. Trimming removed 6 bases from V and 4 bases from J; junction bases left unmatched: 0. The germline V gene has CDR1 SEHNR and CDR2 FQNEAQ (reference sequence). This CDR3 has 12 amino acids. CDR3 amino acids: CASRDRGTEAFF. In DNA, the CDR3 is TGTGCCAGCAGGGACAGGGGCACTGAAGCTTTCTTT.

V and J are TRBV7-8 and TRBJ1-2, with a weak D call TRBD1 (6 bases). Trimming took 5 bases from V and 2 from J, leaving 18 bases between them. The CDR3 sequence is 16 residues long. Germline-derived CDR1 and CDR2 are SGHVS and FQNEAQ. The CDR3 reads CASSGYRVQNNYGYTF. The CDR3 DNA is TGTGCCAGCAGCGGATACAGGGTCCAAAACAACTATGGCTACACCTTC.

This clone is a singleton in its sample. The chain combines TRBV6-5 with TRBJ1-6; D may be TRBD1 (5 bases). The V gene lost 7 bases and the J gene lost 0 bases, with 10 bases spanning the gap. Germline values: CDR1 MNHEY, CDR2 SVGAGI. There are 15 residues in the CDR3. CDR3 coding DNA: TGTGCCAGCACCAAGGGGAACTCCTATAATTCACCCCTCCACTTT. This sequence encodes CASTKGNSYNSPLHF.

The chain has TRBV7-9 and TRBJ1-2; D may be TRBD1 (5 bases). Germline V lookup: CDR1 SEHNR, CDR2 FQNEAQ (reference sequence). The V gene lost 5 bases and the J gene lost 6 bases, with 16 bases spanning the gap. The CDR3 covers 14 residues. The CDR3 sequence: CASSQVAGLNGYTF. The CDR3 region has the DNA TGTGCCAGCAGCCAAGTGGCGGGGCTTAATGGCTACACCTTC.